These T cell receptor beta chains were read from a single sample in a study of blood T cells in healthy people across ages. TCRdb ran MiXCR on the 5' RACE reads and lists one entry per CDR3 protein. This table has approximately 1.5 million distinct CDR3 sequences, roughly a third appearing once. The sample taken for sequencing was blood. Receptors originate from a woman aged 25 to 39 in good health. Each CDR3 is given with its conserved first and last residue. A D gene is named only where the DNA matches it firmly. Only some rows state a clone size, as once, few, many or a class for expanded clones.

j_call | d_call | clone_size | v_call | cdr3_nt | cdr3_aa
TRBJ2-1 | TRBD2 | . | TRBV7-2 | TGTGCCAGCAGCTTAAATAACGGGGGGGTTAGTGAGCAGTTCTTC | CASSLNNGGVSEQFF
TRBJ2-5 | TRBD1 | many | TRBV20-1 | TGCAGTGCCAAACAGGGGACAGGGGGCCCGAGGGAGACCCAGTACTTC | CSAKQGTGGPRETQYF
TRBJ1-2 | . | few | TRBV30 | TGTGCCTGGGTGGCCGGGGGGCTGGGCTATGGCTACACCTTC | CAWVAGGLGYGYTF
TRBJ2-4 | TRBD2 | . | TRBV27 | TGTGCCAGCAGTTTTATTAGCGGGAGTACCCAAAACATTCAGTACTTC | CASSFISGSTQNIQYF
TRBJ1-1 | . | many | TRBV5-1 | TGCGCCAGCAGCTCAACTCAGGGAGGGGGGACTGAAGCTTTCTTT | CASSSTQGGGTEAFF
TRBJ1-4 | . | . | TRBV20-1 | TGCAGTGCTAGATGGACAGAGGAAAAACTGTTTTTT | CSARWTEEKLFF
TRBJ2-1 | TRBD2 | . | TRBV7-7 | TGTGCCAGCAGCCCTAGCGGGGTTCGTCATGAGCAGTTCTTC | CASSPSGVRHEQFF
TRBJ1-2 | . | . | TRBV6-2/TRBV6-3 | TGTGCCAGCAGTTACCTGGTCTATGGCTACACCTTC | CASSYLVYGYTF
TRBJ2-7 | TRBD1 | . | TRBV28 | TGTGCCAGCAGTTTATTGACAGGGGTCCTCTACGAGCAGTACTTC | CASSLLTGVLYEQYF
TRBJ2-1 | TRBD2 | . | TRBV20-1 | TGCAGTGCCCTGACTAGCGGAAACCACAATGAGCAGTTCTTC | CSALTSGNHNEQFF
TRBJ1-1 | . | few | TRBV5-1 | TGCGCCAGCAGCTTGGGACACGCGACGAACACTGAAGCTTTCTTT | CASSLGHATNTEAFF
TRBJ1-2 | TRBD1 | few | TRBV29-1 | TGCAGCGCCGAGCGAGGGGGCCTGGACTATGGCTACACCTTC | CSAERGGLDYGYTF
TRBJ1-6 | . | . | TRBV27 | TGTGCCAGCAGTCCGAGGACAGCCTTCTCACCCCTCCACTTT | CASSPRTAFSPLHF
TRBJ2-3 | . | . | TRBV5-1 | TGCGCCAGCAGCTTGGCAGATATTAGCGCAGATACGCAGTATTTT | CASSLADISADTQYF
TRBJ2-7 | . | few | TRBV4-1 | TGCGCCAGCAGCCAAATAGCGGGACAGGACGAGCAGTACTTC | CASSQIAGQDEQYF
TRBJ1-4 | TRBD1 | few | TRBV12-3/TRBV12-4 | TGTGCCAGCAGTTCGGGACAGGGACTAATTGAAAAACTGTTTTTT | CASSSGQGLIEKLFF
TRBJ2-5 | . | . | TRBV9 | TGTGCCAGCCAGGGCCTCTCGCAGACCCAGTACTTC | CASQGLSQTQYF
TRBJ2-5 | . | . | TRBV20-1 | TGCAGTGCTAGAGACGGCTACGGGGCCCAAGAGACCCAGTACTTC | CSARDGYGAQETQYF
TRBJ1-5 | TRBD1 | . | TRBV4-1 | TGCGCCAGCAGCCATGATGACAGGGATCATCAGCCCCAGCATTTT | CASSHDDRDHQPQHF
TRBJ2-3 | . | . | TRBV12-3/TRBV12-4 | TGTGTCAGCAGTTCTGAGGGCCGGGTAGATACGCAGTATTTT | CVSSSEGRVDTQYF
TRBJ2-7 | . | . | TRBV2 | TGTGCCAGCAGCCTCAACAGGCCATTCTCCTACGAGCAGTACTTC | CASSLNRPFSYEQYF
TRBJ1-6 | . | . | TRBV20-1 | TGCAGTGCTAGAGAACCCGCTTCCGGATATAATTCACCCCTCTACTTT | CSAREPASGYNSPLYF
TRBJ2-7 | . | few | TRBV12-3/TRBV12-4 | TGTGCCAGCAGTTACGTAGCGGCCGAGCAGTACTTC | CASSYVAAEQYF
TRBJ2-3 | . | many | TRBV30 | TGTGCCTGGAGTGCCGGGACGTCAAGCACAGATACGCAGTATTTT | CAWSAGTSSTDTQYF
TRBJ1-4 | . | . | TRBV20-1 | TGCAGTGCTAGAGAGGCCGACAGTCTGCACGAAAAACTGTTTTTT | CSAREADSLHEKLFF
TRBJ1-5 | . | . | TRBV7-9 | TGTGCCAACAGGGAAAGGGGGATGAGCAATCAGCCCCAGCATTTT | CANRERGMSNQPQHF
TRBJ2-7 | TRBD2 | . | TRBV4-1 | TGCGCCAGCAGCCCGGGAGGGTGGGGCGGTTACGAGCAGTACTTC | CASSPGGWGGYEQYF
TRBJ2-7 | . | many | TRBV10-3 | TGTGCCATCAGTGATCAGGTAGCGAGGGAGCAGTACTTC | CAISDQVAREQYF
TRBJ2-5 | TRBD2 | few | TRBV28 | TGTGCCAGCAGTCTGGTTCGGGAGGGCGTTCTTATTGAGACCCAGTACTTC | CASSLVREGVLIETQYF
TRBJ2-1 | TRBD2 | . | TRBV4-2 | TGTGCCAGCAGCCAAGACATGCGGGAGGGTTGGAATGAGCAGTTCTTC | CASSQDMREGWNEQFF
TRBJ2-5 | TRBD2 | . | TRBV9 | TGTGCCAGCAGCGTGTATAGCGGGGGGGGTCGAGAGACCCAGTACTTC | CASSVYSGGGRETQYF
TRBJ2-1 | . | few | TRBV7-3 | TGTGCCAGCAGCAAAAGGGCGGGATCAGGGGGTGATGAGCAGTTCTTC | CASSKRAGSGGDEQFF
TRBJ1-4 | . | few | TRBV7-9 | TGTGCCAGCAGCACCCGGACCCTGGTATATGAAAAACTGTTTTTT | CASSTRTLVYEKLFF
TRBJ2-1 | TRBD2 | few | TRBV10-3 | TGTGCCATCAGTGACCCACTAGCGGGAGGGTCCTACAATGAGCAGTTCTTC | CAISDPLAGGSYNEQFF
TRBJ2-1 | TRBD2 | few | TRBV9 | TGTGCCAGCAGCGTAGGGACTAGCGGGAGTGGCAATGAGCAGTTCTTC | CASSVGTSGSGNEQFF
TRBJ2-6 | . | . | TRBV15 | TGTGCCACCAGCAGAGTTGGTCCCGGGAGCTCTGGGGCCAACGTCCTGACTTTC | CATSRVGPGSSGANVLTF
TRBJ2-1 | TRBD2 | . | TRBV29-1 | TGCGGCGTTGAAGATTCGCTCTTAGCGGGCAGCTACAATGAGCAGTTCTTC | CGVEDSLLAGSYNEQFF
TRBJ1-2 | TRBD1 | many | TRBV10-3 | TGTGCCATCAGTGAGGGACAGGGCTATGGCTACACCTTC | CAISEGQGYGYTF
TRBJ1-1 | . | . | TRBV29-1 | TGCAGCGTTGAAGATGATACAGGGTTGAACACTGAAGCTTTCTTT | CSVEDDTGLNTEAFF
TRBJ1-1 | . | few | TRBV12-3/TRBV12-4 | TGTGCCAGCAGTTTTGCTGGTCTAGGCGCTGAAGCTTTCTTT | CASSFAGLGAEAFF
TRBJ1-3 | TRBD1 | . | TRBV7-9 | TGTGCCAGCAGCCCAACGACAGGGGTTCGAAACACCATATATTTT | CASSPTTGVRNTIYF
TRBJ1-6 | . | once | TRBV28 | TGTGCCAGCAGTTCTCTATCCGATTCACCCCTCCACTTT | CASSSLSDSPLHF
TRBJ2-5 | TRBD2 | few | TRBV28 | TGTGCCAGCAGTTTAGGTAGCGGGAGACGAGAGACCCAGTACTTC | CASSLGSGRRETQYF
TRBJ1-1 | . | few | TRBV4-1 | TGCGCCAGCAGCCAAGATCGACTCCACACTGAAGCTTTCTTT | CASSQDRLHTEAFF
TRBJ2-7 | . | many | TRBV10-3 | TGTGCCATCGGCGTGGGGGACTTCGGCTACGAGCAGTACTTC | CAIGVGDFGYEQYF
TRBJ2-5 | . | few | TRBV9 | TGTGCCAGCAGCGTAGGGGCTACGTACCAAGAGACCCAGTACTTC | CASSVGATYQETQYF